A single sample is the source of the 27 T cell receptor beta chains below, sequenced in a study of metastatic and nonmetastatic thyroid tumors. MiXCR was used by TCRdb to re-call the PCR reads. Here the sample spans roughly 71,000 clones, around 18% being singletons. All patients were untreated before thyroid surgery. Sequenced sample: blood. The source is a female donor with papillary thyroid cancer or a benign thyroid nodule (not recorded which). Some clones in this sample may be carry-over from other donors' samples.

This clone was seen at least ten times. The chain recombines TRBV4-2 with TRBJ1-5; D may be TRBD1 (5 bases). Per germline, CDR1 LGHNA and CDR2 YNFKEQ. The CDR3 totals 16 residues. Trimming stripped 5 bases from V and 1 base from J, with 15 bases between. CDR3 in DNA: TGTGCCAGCAGCGGTTCAGGGTTGGAAAGCAATCAGCCCCAGCATTTT. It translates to CASSGSGLESNQPQHF.

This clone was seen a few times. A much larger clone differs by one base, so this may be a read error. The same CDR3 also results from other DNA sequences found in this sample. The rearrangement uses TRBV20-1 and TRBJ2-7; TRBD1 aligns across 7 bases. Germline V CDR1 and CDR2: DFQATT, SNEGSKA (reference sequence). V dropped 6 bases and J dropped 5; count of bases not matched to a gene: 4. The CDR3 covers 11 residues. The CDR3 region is CSAAGGHEQYF. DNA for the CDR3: TGCAGTGCGGCAGGGGGTCACGAGCAGTACTTC.

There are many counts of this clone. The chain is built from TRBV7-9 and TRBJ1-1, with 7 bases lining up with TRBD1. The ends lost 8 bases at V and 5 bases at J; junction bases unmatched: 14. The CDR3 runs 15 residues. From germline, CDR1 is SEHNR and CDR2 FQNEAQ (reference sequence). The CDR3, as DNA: TGTGCCAGCGGGAACTCGTGGGACAGTGGAACTGAAGCTTTCTTT. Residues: CASGNSWDSGTEAFF.

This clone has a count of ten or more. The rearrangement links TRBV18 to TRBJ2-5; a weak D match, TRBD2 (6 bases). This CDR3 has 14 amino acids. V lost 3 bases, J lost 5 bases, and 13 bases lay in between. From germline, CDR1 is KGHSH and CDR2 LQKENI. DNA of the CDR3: TGTGCCAGCTCACCTGCTAGCGCCCGGGAGACCCAGTACTTC. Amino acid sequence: CASSPASARETQYF.

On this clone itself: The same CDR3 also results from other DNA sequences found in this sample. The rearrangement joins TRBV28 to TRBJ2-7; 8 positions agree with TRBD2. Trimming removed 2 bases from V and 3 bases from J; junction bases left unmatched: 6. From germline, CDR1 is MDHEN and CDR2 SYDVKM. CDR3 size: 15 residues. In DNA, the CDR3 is TGTGCCAGCAGTTTAGCGGGGGGAGGAGACTACGAGCAGTACTTC. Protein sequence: CASSLAGGGDYEQYF.

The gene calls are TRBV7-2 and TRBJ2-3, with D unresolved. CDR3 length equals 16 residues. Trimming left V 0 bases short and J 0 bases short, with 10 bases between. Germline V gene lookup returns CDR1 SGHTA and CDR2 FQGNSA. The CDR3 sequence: CASSLAVTTSTDTQYF. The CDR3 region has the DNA TGTGCCAGCAGCTTAGCCGTGACGACTAGCACAGATACGCAGTATTTT.

The CDR3 loop reads CASMEGSRYEQYF. The CDR3 nucleotides read TGTGCCAGCATGGAGGGGTCCCGTTACGAGCAGTACTTC. J is TRBJ2-7 and V is TRBV12-3 or TRBV12-4, with D tentatively TRBD2 (6 bases). The CDR3 loop spans 13 amino acids. V was shortened by 7 bases and J by 4 bases, with 14 bases between the two germline ends.

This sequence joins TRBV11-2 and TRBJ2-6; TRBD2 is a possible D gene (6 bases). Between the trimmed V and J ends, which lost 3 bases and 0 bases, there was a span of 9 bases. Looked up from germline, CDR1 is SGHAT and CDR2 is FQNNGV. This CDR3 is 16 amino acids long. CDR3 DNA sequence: TGTGCCAGCAGCTTCCTAGCGAGCTCTGGGGCCAACGTCCTGACTTTC. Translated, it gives CASSFLASSGANVLTF.

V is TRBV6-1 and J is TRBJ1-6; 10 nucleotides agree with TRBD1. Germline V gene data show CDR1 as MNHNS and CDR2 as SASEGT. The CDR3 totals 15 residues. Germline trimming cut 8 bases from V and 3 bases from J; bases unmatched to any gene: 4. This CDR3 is CASEGQGFYNSPLHF. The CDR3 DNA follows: TGTGCCAGCGAGGGACAGGGGTTCTATAATTCACCCCTCCACTTT.

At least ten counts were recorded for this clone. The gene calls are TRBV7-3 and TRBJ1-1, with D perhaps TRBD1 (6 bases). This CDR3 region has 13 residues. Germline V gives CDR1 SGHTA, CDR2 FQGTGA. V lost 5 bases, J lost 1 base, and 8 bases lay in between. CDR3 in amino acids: CASSKGQNTEAFF. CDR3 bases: TGTGCCAGCAGCAAGGGACAGAACACTGAAGCTTTCTTT.

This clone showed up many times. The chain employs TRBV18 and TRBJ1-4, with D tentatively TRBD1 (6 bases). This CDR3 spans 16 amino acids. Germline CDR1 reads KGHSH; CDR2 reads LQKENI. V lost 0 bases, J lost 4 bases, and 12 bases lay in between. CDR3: CASSPPGAISNEKLFF. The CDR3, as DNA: TGTGCCAGCTCACCACCGGGGGCCATCAGTAATGAAAAACTGTTTTTT.

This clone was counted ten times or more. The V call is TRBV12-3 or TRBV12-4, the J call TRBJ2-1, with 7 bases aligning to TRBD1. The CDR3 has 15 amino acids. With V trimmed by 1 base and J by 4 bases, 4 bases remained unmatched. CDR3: CASSLVGGQYNEQFF. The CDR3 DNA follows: TGTGCCAGCAGTTTAGTAGGGGGCCAATACAATGAGCAGTTCTTC.

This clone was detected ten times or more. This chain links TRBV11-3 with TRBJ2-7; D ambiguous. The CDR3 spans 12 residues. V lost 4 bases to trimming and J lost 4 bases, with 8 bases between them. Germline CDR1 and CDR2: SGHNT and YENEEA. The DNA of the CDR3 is TGTGCCAGCAGCTCCACCCGATACGAGCAGTACTTC. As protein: CASSSTRYEQYF.

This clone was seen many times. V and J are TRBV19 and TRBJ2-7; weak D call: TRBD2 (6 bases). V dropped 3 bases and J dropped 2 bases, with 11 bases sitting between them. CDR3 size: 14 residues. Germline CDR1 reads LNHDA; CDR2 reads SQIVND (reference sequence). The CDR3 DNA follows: TGTGCCAGTAGTATGGGCGGGACGGCCTACGAGCAGTACTTC. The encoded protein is CASSMGGTAYEQYF.

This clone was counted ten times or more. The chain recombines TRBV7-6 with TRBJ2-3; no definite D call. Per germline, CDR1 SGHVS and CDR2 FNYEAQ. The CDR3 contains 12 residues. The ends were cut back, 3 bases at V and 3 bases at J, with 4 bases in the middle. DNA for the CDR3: TGTGCCAGCAGCTTGGATACAGATACGCAGTATTTT. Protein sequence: CASSLDTDTQYF.

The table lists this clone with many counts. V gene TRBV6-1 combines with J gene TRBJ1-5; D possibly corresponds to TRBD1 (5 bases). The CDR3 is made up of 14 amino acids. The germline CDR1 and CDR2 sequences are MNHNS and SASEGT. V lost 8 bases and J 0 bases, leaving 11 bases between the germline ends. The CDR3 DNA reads TGTGCCAGCTCACGGGGGGATAGCAATCAGCCCCAGCATTTT. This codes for CASSRGDSNQPQHF.

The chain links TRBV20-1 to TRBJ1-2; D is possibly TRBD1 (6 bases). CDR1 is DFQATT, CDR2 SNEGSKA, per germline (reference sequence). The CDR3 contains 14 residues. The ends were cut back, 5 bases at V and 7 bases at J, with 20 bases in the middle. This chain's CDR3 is CSAGTPRQVGGYTF. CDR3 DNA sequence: TGCAGTGCTGGGACACCCCGCCAAGTTGGTGGCTACACCTTC.

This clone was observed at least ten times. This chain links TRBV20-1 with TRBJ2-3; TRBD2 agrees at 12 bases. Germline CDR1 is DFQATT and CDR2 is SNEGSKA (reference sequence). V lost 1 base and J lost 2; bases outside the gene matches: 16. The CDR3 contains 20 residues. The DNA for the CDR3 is TGCAGTGCTAGAGGAACCGAGACTAGCGGGAGATACGGGACCACAGATACGCAGTATTTT. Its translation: CSARGTETSGRYGTTDTQYF.

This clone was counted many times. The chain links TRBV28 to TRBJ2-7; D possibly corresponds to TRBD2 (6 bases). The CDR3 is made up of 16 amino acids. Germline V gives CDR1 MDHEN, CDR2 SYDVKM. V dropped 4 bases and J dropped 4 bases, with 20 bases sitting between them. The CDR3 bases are TGTGCCAGCAGTTCCCCTTTTGTGACTAGGGTATACGAGCAGTACTTC. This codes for CASSSPFVTRVYEQYF.

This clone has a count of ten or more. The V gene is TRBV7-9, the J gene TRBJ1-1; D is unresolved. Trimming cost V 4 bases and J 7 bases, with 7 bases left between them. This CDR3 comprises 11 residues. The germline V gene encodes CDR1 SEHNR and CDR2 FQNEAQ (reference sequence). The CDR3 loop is CASSSSIEAFF. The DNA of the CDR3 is TGTGCCAGCAGCTCCTCTATTGAAGCTTTCTTT.

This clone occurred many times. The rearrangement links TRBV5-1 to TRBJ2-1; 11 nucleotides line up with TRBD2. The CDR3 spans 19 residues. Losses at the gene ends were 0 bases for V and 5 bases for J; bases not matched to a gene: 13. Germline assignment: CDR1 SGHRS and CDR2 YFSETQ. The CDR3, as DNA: TGCGCCAGCAGCTTGGCCGATTATAGCGGGAGGGCTAGGGACAATGAGCAGTTCTTC. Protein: CASSLADYSGRARDNEQFF. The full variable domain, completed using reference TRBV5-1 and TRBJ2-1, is KAGVTQTPRYLIKTRGQQVTLSCSPISGHRSVSWYQQTPGQGLQFLFEYFSETQRNKGNFPGRFSGRQFSNSRSEMNVSTLELGDSALYLCASSLADYSGRARDNEQFFGPGTRLTVL.

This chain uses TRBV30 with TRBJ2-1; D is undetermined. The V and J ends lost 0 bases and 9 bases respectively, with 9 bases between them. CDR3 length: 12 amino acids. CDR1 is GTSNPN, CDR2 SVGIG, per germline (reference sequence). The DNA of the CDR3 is TGTGCCTGGAGTGTACCTAGTATTGAGCAGTTCTTC. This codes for CAWSVPSIEQFF.

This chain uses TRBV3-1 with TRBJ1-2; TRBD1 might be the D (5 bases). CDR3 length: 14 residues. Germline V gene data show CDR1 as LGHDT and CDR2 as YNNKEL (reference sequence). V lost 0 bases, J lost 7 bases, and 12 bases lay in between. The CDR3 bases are TGTGCCAGCAGCCAAGATCACGGGGGAGGTGGCTACACCTTC. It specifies CASSQDHGGGGYTF.

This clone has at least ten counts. CDR3 nucleotide sequence: TGTGCCTGGAGCGCCGCCCATAATTCACCCCTCCACTTT. Translated: CAWSAAHNSPLHF. V gene TRBV30 combines with J gene TRBJ1-6; no definite D call. There are 13 residues in the CDR3. From germline, CDR1 is GTSNPN and CDR2 SVGIG (reference sequence). The V gene lost 3 bases and the J gene lost 5 bases, with 8 bases spanning the gap.

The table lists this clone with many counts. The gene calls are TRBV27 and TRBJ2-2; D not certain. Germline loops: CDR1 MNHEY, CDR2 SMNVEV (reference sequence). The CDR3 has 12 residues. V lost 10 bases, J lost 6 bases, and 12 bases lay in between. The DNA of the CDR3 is TGTGCCATCCTAGGAACCGCCGGGGAGCTGTTTTTT. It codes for CAILGTAGELFF.

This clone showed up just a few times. In DNA form, the CDR3 reads TGTGCCAGCAGAGAAGGAAACACTGAAGCTTTCTTT. Residues: CASREGNTEAFF. The chain is built from TRBV6-2 or TRBV6-3 and TRBJ1-1; D call uncertain. This CDR3 contains 12 residues. V was clipped by 6 bases and J by 2 bases, with 7 bases between them. Per germline, CDR1 MNHEY and CDR2 SVGEGT.

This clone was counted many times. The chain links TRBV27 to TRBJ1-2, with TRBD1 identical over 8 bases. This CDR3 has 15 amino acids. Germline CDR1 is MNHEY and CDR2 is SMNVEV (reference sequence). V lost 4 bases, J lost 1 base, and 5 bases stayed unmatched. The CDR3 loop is CASSSGTGFNYGYTF. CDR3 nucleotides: TGTGCCAGCAGTTCAGGGACAGGATTTAACTATGGCTACACCTTC.